A single sample is the source of the 24 T cell receptor beta chains below, sequenced in a study of blood T cell repertoires in COVID-19. Only in-frame clones appear in the TCRdb table, and some are missing; sequencing was by immunoSEQ multiplex PCR. The sample holds about 190,000 clones, more than 70% seen once. The material sequenced was peripheral blood. Every receptor here comes from a woman of 80 years or more with active or convalescent COVID-19.

V gene TRBV5-6 combines with J gene TRBJ2-1; TRBD2 aligns across 8 bases. V was clipped by 4 bases and J by 13 bases; unmatched bases: 13. Germline CDR1 and CDR2: SGHDT and YYEEEE. The CDR3 has 14 amino acids. CDR3 protein: CASSPGLAVLFQFF. CDR3 in DNA: TGTGCCAGCAGCCCAGGACTAGCAGTCCTTTTTCAGTTCTTC.

The gene calls are TRBV5-5 and TRBJ2-2; 7 bases are a match to TRBD2. The ends lost 1 base at V and 4 bases at J; junction bases unmatched: 7. Germline V lookup: CDR1 SGHKS, CDR2 YYEKEE (reference sequence). The CDR3 runs 16 residues. CDR3 bases: TGTGCCAGCAGCTTGTGGCTAGCGGAGCTCACCGGGGAGCTGTTTTTT. Translation gives CASSLWLAELTGELFF.

The chain joins TRBV30 to TRBJ1-1, with D unresolved. V shed 0 bases and J shed 2 bases, with 7 bases lying between them. This CDR3 region has 13 residues. Looked up from germline, CDR1 is GTSNPN and CDR2 is SVGIG (reference sequence). As DNA, the CDR3 is TGTGCCTGGAGTGTCGGGGTCAACACTGAAGCTTTCTTT. This codes for CAWSVGVNTEAFF. The whole variable domain, filled in from reference TRBV30 and TRBJ1-1, reads SQTIHQWPATLVQPVGSPLSLECTVEGTSNPNLYWYRQAAGRGLQLLFYSVGIGQISSEVPQNLSASRPQDRQFILSSKKLLLSDSGFYLCAWSVGVNTEAFFGQGTRLTVV.

CDR3 coding DNA: TGCGCCAGCAGAAAAGAACAGGGGGCGGCCGTGACCCAGTACTTC. Translated, it gives CASRKEQGAAVTQYF. The chain has TRBV10-2 and TRBJ2-5, with 9 nucleotides matching TRBD1. Germline CDR1 is WSHSY and CDR2 is SAAADI. This CDR3 is 15 amino acids long. J gave up 7 bases and V 6 bases, and 12 bases lay outside the gene matches.

This chain uses TRBV24-1 with TRBJ1-2, with D perhaps matching TRBD1 (6 bases). CDR3 length: 15 residues. V gave up 4 bases and J gave up 3 bases, with 14 bases separating them. Germline CDR1 is KGHDR and CDR2 is SFDVKD. This chain's CDR3 is CATSDPRGVDYGYTF. The CDR3 DNA sequence: TGTGCCACCAGTGACCCCAGGGGAGTGGACTATGGCTACACCTTC.

The chain links TRBV7-8 to TRBJ1-3; D not certain. CDR3 length: 16 amino acids. Germline-derived CDR1 and CDR2 are SGHVS and FQNEAQ. Trimming cost V 0 bases and J 4 bases, with 13 bases left between them. For the CDR3, the DNA is TGTGCCAGCAGCTTAGCGGCAGGTAGTCGCGGAAACACCATATATTTT. It is translated as CASSLAAGSRGNTIYF. Variable domain in full (rest from reference TRBV7-8 and TRBJ1-3): GAGVSQSPRYKVAKRGQDVALRCDPISGHVSLFWYQQALGQGPEFLTYFQNEAQLDKSGLPSDRFFAERPEGSVSTLKIQRTQQEDSAVYLCASSLAAGSRGNTIYFGEGSWLTVV.

V is TRBV5-1 and J is TRBJ1-4; D may be TRBD1 (5 bases). CDR3 length: 18 amino acids. Trimming left V 4 bases short and J 7 bases short, with 26 bases between. The germline CDR1 and CDR2 sequences are SGHRS and YFSETQ. The CDR3 here is CASSPQPEGAGRREKLFF. The CDR3 DNA is TGCGCCAGCAGCCCACAACCGGAGGGTGCAGGGCGGCGTGAAAAACTGTTTTTT.

The chain is built from TRBV7-6 and TRBJ2-7; possibly TRBD2 for D (6 bases). Germline CDR1 is SGHVS and CDR2 is FNYEAQ. This CDR3 contains 15 residues. The germline V and J ends were trimmed by 1 base and 1 base, with 11 bases remaining between them. CDR3 DNA: TGTGCCAGCAGCTTAGAGATCGGGACTTCCTACGAGCAGTACTTC. Its protein is CASSLEIGTSYEQYF.

Only one count was recorded for this clone. The rearrangement joins TRBV18 to TRBJ2-2; D is possibly TRBD2 (5 bases). The CDR3 is 16 amino acids. V lost 1 base to trimming and J lost 5 bases, with 14 bases between them. Germline values: CDR1 KGHSH, CDR2 LQKENI. This chain's CDR3 is CASSPRGGPETGELFF. The CDR3 bases are TGTGCCAGCTCACCACGAGGCGGGCCTGAGACCGGGGAGCTGTTTTTT.

This chain joins TRBV4-1 and TRBJ2-7, with D maybe TRBD2 (7 bases). Germline assignment: CDR1 MGHRA and CDR2 YSYEKL. V shed 1 base and J shed 3 bases, with 22 bases lying between them. The CDR3 runs 18 residues. For the CDR3, the DNA is TGCGCCAGCAGCCAAGTGATCCGGGTGAGGGGGGGCATCTACGAGCAGTACTTC. Protein product: CASSQVIRVRGGIYEQYF.

The chain joins TRBV25-1 to TRBJ1-2, with a possible D match to TRBD1 (5 bases). V lost 7 bases to trimming and J lost 4 bases, with 13 bases between them. Germline V lookup: CDR1 MGHDK, CDR2 SYGVNS. CDR3 length: 13 residues. The DNA of the CDR3 is TGTGCCAGCATGCGGCAGGGAGGCTATGGCTACACCTTC. It yields the protein CASMRQGGYGYTF.

The rearrangement uses TRBV5-1 and TRBJ2-5, with D maybe TRBD1 (6 bases). V shed 6 bases and J shed 5 bases, with 17 bases lying between them. From germline, CDR1 is SGHRS and CDR2 YFSETQ. CDR3 size: 14 residues. The CDR3 is CASTEQGIGETQYF. The CDR3, as DNA: TGCGCCAGCACAGAACAGGGAATTGGGGAGACCCAGTACTTC.

This chain uses TRBV11-3 with TRBJ1-3; 7 bases align to TRBD1. J gave up 9 bases and V 4 bases, and 9 bases lay outside the gene matches. The length of the CDR3 is 14 residues. CDR1 and CDR2 (germline): SGHNT, YENEEA. The CDR3 protein is CASSSRQGSGTIYF. The CDR3 DNA reads as TGTGCCAGCAGCTCCCGACAGGGTTCGGGCACCATATATTTT. Full variable domain (missing parts from reference TRBV11-3 and TRBJ1-3): EAGVVQSPRYKIIEKKQPVAFWCNPISGHNTLYWYLQNLGQGPELLIRYENEEAVDDSQLPKDRFSAERLKGVDSTLKIQPAELGDSAVYLCASSSRQGSGTIYFGEGSWLTVV.

The V call is TRBV11-3, the J call TRBJ2-1, with TRBD1 as a possible D gene (6 bases). The CDR3 length is 14 residues. Between the trimmed V and J ends, which lost 5 bases and 6 bases, there was a span of 14 bases. Germline V gives CDR1 SGHNT, CDR2 YENEEA. The CDR3 DNA reads TGTGCCAGCAGCCAACAGGGAACTCTCAATGAGCAGTTCTTC. Its protein is CASSQQGTLNEQFF.

This clone was recorded once. The chain joins TRBV18 to TRBJ2-2; 8 bases fit TRBD1. The J segment lost 6 bases and the V segment lost 3 bases, leaving 6 bases of the junction unmatched. The CDR3 spans 15 residues. Germline V gene data show CDR1 as KGHSH and CDR2 as LQKENI. CDR3 protein: CASSPPTGVPGELFF. The CDR3 coding sequence is TGTGCCAGCTCACCTCCGACAGGGGTCCCCGGGGAGCTGTTTTTT.

The chain recombines TRBV4-1 with TRBJ2-2; 8 bases line up with TRBD1. This CDR3 has 16 residues. J gave up 1 base and V 1 base, and 2 bases lay outside the gene matches. Germline lookup yields CDR1 MGHRA and CDR2 YSYEKL. CDR3 loop: CASSQAQGGNTGELFF. The CDR3 bases are TGCGCCAGCAGCCAAGCACAGGGGGGGAACACCGGGGAGCTGTTTTTT.

J is TRBJ1-1 and V is TRBV9; D is undetermined. The CDR3 loop spans 14 amino acids. Germline assignment: CDR1 SGDLS and CDR2 YYNGEE. Trimming removed 4 bases from V and 8 bases from J, with 18 bases in between. The DNA for the CDR3 is TGTGCCAGCAGCCCTAACAGCCAATCTAAGGAAGCTTTCTTT. Translation: CASSPNSQSKEAFF.

V gene TRBV4-1 combines with J gene TRBJ1-5; D might be TRBD1 (5 bases). Per germline, CDR1 MGHRA and CDR2 YSYEKL. The V gene lost 0 bases and the J gene lost 2 bases, with 14 bases spanning the gap. The CDR3 totals 17 residues. The CDR3 here is CASSQEGTQARNQPQHF. The CDR3 bases are TGCGCCAGCAGCCAAGAGGGCACACAGGCCCGCAATCAGCCCCAGCATTTT.

The chain combines TRBV2 with TRBJ1-6; 10 bases fit TRBD1. The CDR3 is made up of 14 amino acids. After removal of 8 bases from V and 9 bases from J, the junction contained 7 bases not matched to a gene. Germline CDR1 SNHLY, CDR2 FYNNEI. This CDR3 reads CASSGQGLVSPLHF. CDR3 in DNA: TGTGCCAGCTCGGGACAGGGGCTCGTTTCACCCCTCCACTTT.

The chain has TRBV9 and TRBJ1-2; D call uncertain. Looked up from germline, CDR1 is SGDLS and CDR2 is YYNGEE. V was clipped by 2 bases and J by 3 bases, with 8 bases between them. This CDR3 has 13 amino acids. The CDR3 bases are TGTGCCAGCAGCGTCCAGGAGGACTATGGCTACACCTTC. The encoded protein is CASSVQEDYGYTF.

This clone has just a few counts. The rearrangement joins TRBV5-1 to TRBJ1-2; 7 nucleotides match TRBD1. The length of the CDR3 is 15 residues. V was clipped by 5 bases and J by 4 bases; unmatched bases: 11. In germline, CDR1 is SGHRS, CDR2 YFSETQ. In nucleotides, the CDR3 is TGCGCCAGCAGTATCTCCCGGGACAGATTCTATGGCTACACCTTC. Protein sequence: CASSISRDRFYGYTF.

V and J are TRBV5-1 and TRBJ2-1, with 8 bases fitting TRBD2. V lost 2 bases, J lost 3 bases, and 1 base stayed unmatched. Germline V gene data show CDR1 as SGHRS and CDR2 as YFSETQ. The CDR3 is 14 residues long. The CDR3 spells CASSFSGDYNEQFF. CDR3 nucleotide sequence: TGCGCCAGCAGCTTTAGCGGGGACTACAATGAGCAGTTCTTC.

The chain's CDR3 is CASSDPRRLSYNEQFF. In DNA form, the CDR3 reads TGTGCCAGCAGTGATCCTAGGAGGCTCTCCTACAATGAGCAGTTCTTC. The gene calls are TRBV2 and TRBJ2-1; TRBD2 is a possible D gene (5 bases). The CDR3 length is 16 residues. CDR1 is SNHLY and CDR2 is FYNNEI in the germline V gene. Deletions cut 3 bases from V and 0 bases from J, with 12 bases between.

The chain employs TRBV19 and TRBJ2-2; 11 nucleotides match TRBD1. V dropped 7 bases and J dropped 8; count of bases not matched to a gene: 9. The CDR3 runs 15 residues. Germline V gene data show CDR1 as LNHDA and CDR2 as SQIVND (reference sequence). The CDR3 DNA follows: TGTGCCAGTACAGGGACAGGGGGTTTTTTGGGGGAGCTGTTTTTT. This encodes CASTGTGGFLGELFF. Full variable domain (missing parts from reference TRBV19 and TRBJ2-2): DGGITQSPKYLFRKEGQNVTLSCEQNLNHDAMYWYRQDPGQGLRLIYYSQIVNDFQKGDIAEGYSVSREKKESFPLTVTSAQKNPTAFYLCASTGTGGFLGELFFGEGSRLTVL.